Following are 19 T cell receptor beta chains from one sample sequenced in a study of cytomegalovirus exposure and HLA in healthy donors. The PCR had 60 Vbeta and 13 Jbeta primers. Using immunoSEQ multiplex PCR, the repertoire was profiled, and TCRdb retains in-frame clones only, with some absent. This table has 150,000 to 250,000 clones, roughly 79% appearing once. The source material was PBMCs. The source of these receptors is a man in his thirties or forties in good health and CMV-seronegative.

This clone turned up a few times. This rearrangement joins TRBV2 to TRBJ1-5; D unresolved. The length of the CDR3 is 13 residues. Trimming stripped 3 bases from V and 6 bases from J, with 9 bases between. CDR1 is SNHLY, CDR2 FYNNEI, per germline. The DNA of the CDR3 is TGTGCCAGCAGTGACTCGGGGTTTCAGCCCCAGCATTTT. Its protein product is CASSDSGFQPQHF.

This clone appeared a single time. The V call is TRBV9, the J call TRBJ2-5; 11 bases are a match to TRBD2. Trimming removed 0 bases from V and 1 base from J; junction bases left unmatched: 5. The germline gives CDR1 SGDLS, CDR2 YYNGEE. The CDR3 extends over 17 amino acids. CDR3 in DNA: TGTGCCAGCAGCGTAGACGTAGCGGGAGGGCTCCAAGAGACCCAGTACTTC. Translating gives CASSVDVAGGLQETQYF.

V usage is TRBV28 and J usage is TRBJ2-7, with D perhaps TRBD2 (5 bases). V was clipped by 7 bases and J by 7 bases, with 17 bases between them. The length of the CDR3 is 13 residues. Germline loops: CDR1 MDHEN, CDR2 SYDVKM. The CDR3 DNA follows: TGTGCCAGCAACCCACCCGGGAAAGGGGAGCAGTACTTC. It translates to CASNPPGKGEQYF.

A single count supports this clone. Other DNA sequences within the sample encode an identical CDR3. This rearrangement joins TRBV7-9 to TRBJ2-7; TRBD1 matches 9 bases. Germline V CDR1 and CDR2: SEHNR, FQNEAQ (reference sequence). The junction had 1 base not matched to a gene; V was cut back by 4 bases and J by 0 bases. This CDR3 has 14 amino acids. CDR3 sequence reads: CASSSTGGSYEQYF. In DNA form, the CDR3 reads TGTGCCAGCAGCTCGACAGGGGGCTCCTACGAGCAGTACTTC.

The chain has TRBV29-1 and TRBJ2-1, with D possibly matching TRBD2 (6 bases). CDR1 and CDR2 (germline): SQVTM, ANQGSEA. V was trimmed by 1 base and J by 6 bases, leaving 7 bases between them. This CDR3 contains 12 residues. This CDR3 is CSVEGLGNEQFF. In nucleotides, the CDR3 is TGCAGCGTTGAAGGACTAGGCAATGAGCAGTTCTTC.

The V and J genes are TRBV5-1 and TRBJ2-3; TRBD1 aligns across 7 bases. Germline loops: CDR1 SGHRS, CDR2 YFSETQ. The CDR3 is 18 residues long. Trimming took 3 bases from V and 3 from J; bases not matched to a gene: 16. CDR3 sequence reads: CASSSRLFSAGGTDTQYF. CDR3 nucleotides: TGCGCCAGCAGCTCAAGATTGTTTTCCGCAGGGGGTACAGATACGCAGTATTTT.

The V gene is TRBV11-2, the J gene TRBJ2-5; TRBD1 matches at 8 bases. Looked up from germline, CDR1 is SGHAT and CDR2 is FQNNGV. CDR3 length: 15 residues. The trim removed 5 bases at V and 1 base at J, leaving 6 bases unmatched. CDR3 nucleotides: TGTGCCAGCAGCCCCAGGACAGGGCCCCAAGAGACCCAGTACTTC. As protein: CASSPRTGPQETQYF.

The CDR3 DNA reads TGTGCCAGCCTTCTGGGGGGGCACACTGAAGCTTTCTTT. It specifies CASLLGGHTEAFF. The chain joins TRBV6-1 to TRBJ1-1, with D perhaps TRBD1 (6 bases). V gave up 8 bases and J gave up 3 bases, with 13 bases separating them. Germline V gene lookup returns CDR1 MNHNS and CDR2 SASEGT. The length of the CDR3 is 13 residues.

This chain uses TRBV6-6 with TRBJ2-5, with D possibly being TRBD1 (5 bases). Germline CDR1 MNHNY, CDR2 SVGAGI (reference sequence). The V end lost 4 bases, the J end lost 4 bases, and 16 bases lay between the germline ends. This CDR3 has 15 amino acids. CDR3 residues: CASSSLDWGGETQYF. The CDR3 DNA sequence: TGTGCCAGCAGTTCCTTAGACTGGGGCGGAGAGACCCAGTACTTC.

The chain links TRBV27 to TRBJ2-7, with no clear D. Trimming removed 6 bases from V and 3 bases from J, with 12 bases in between. CDR3 size: 13 residues. CDR1 and CDR2 (germline): MNHEY, SMNVEV (reference sequence). The CDR3, as DNA: TGTGCCAGCAGGGTCGGGTTCCTCTACGAGCAGTACTTC. Protein sequence: CASRVGFLYEQYF.

This chain connects TRBV27 to TRBJ1-1, with D tentatively TRBD1 (6 bases). The CDR3 contains 17 residues. V was shortened by 3 bases and J by 1 base, with 18 bases between the two germline ends. From germline, CDR1 is MNHEY and CDR2 SMNVEV (reference sequence). CDR3 sequence: CASSFSLGGLGNTEAFF. The CDR3 region has the DNA TGTGCCAGCAGTTTTAGCCTGGGGGGGCTCGGGAACACTGAAGCTTTCTTT.

The chain couples TRBV18 to TRBJ2-7; 7 bases are a match to TRBD1. V was clipped by 8 bases and J by 3 bases; unmatched bases: 10. Germline CDR1 KGHSH, CDR2 LQKENI. The CDR3 is 14 residues long. This CDR3 reads CASIIGTANYEQYF. As DNA, the CDR3 is TGTGCCAGCATAATCGGGACAGCTAACTACGAGCAGTACTTC.

This clone was found a few times. The CDR3 protein is CASRQIRSGQGIDEQFF. As DNA, the CDR3 is TGTGCCAGCAGACAGATTAGATCGGGACAGGGGATCGATGAGCAGTTCTTC. The rearrangement links TRBV4-2 to TRBJ2-1; 10 nucleotides line up with TRBD1. Germline CDR1 LGHNA, CDR2 YNFKEQ. The CDR3 consists of 17 residues. The junction had 16 bases not matched to a gene; V was cut back by 6 bases and J by 8 bases.

The V call is TRBV28, the J call TRBJ1-2; D is uncertain. V lost 2 bases and J 3 bases, leaving 7 bases between the germline ends. Germline assignment: CDR1 MDHEN and CDR2 SYDVKM. The CDR3 spans 13 residues. CDR3 DNA: TGTGCCAGCAGTTTACTTCAGGACTATGGCTACACCTTC. It codes for CASSLLQDYGYTF.

V usage is TRBV7-9 and J usage is TRBJ1-3; unclear D gene. V was shortened by 1 base and J by 0 bases, with 10 bases between the two germline ends. The CDR3 has 16 residues. Germline CDR1 is SEHNR and CDR2 is FQNEAQ (reference sequence). The CDR3 DNA follows: TGTGCCAGCAGCTTAGACCACAGAGTCTCTGGAAACACCATATATTTT. This gives the protein CASSLDHRVSGNTIYF. The variable domain in full, completed from reference TRBV7-9 and TRBJ1-3, reads DTGVSQNPRHKITKRGQNVTFRCDPISEHNRLYWYRQTLGQGPEFLTYFQNEAQLEKSRLLSDRFSAERPKGSFSTLEIQRTEQGDSAMYLCASSLDHRVSGNTIYFGEGSWLTVV.

This clone was counted a few times. The gene calls are TRBV6-1 and TRBJ2-1; D may be TRBD2 (6 bases). The CDR3 length is 13 residues. The germline V gene has CDR1 MNHNS and CDR2 SASEGT. With 5 bases removed from V and 6 bases from J, the gap between germline ends came to 11 bases. CDR3 in amino acids: CASSRQTSNEQFF. CDR3 nucleotide sequence: TGTGCCAGCAGTCGTCAGACTAGCAATGAGCAGTTCTTC.

The rearrangement joins TRBV2 to TRBJ2-1; D perhaps matches TRBD1 (5 bases). Germline V gives CDR1 SNHLY, CDR2 FYNNEI. CDR3 length equals 13 residues. The V end was cut by 4 bases, the J end by 6 bases, with 10 bases between. CDR3 region: CASSGGLVNEQFF. CDR3 DNA: TGTGCCAGCAGTGGGGGCCTGGTCAATGAGCAGTTCTTC.

This chain connects TRBV27 to TRBJ1-2, with D tentatively TRBD1 (5 bases). Trimming stripped 6 bases from V and 3 bases from J, with 14 bases between. The CDR3 contains 14 residues. Germline V gene data show CDR1 as MNHEY and CDR2 as SMNVEV (reference sequence). The CDR3 DNA is TGTGCCAGCAGGGTGCGGGGGTTCGACTATGGCTACACCTTC. Its protein is CASRVRGFDYGYTF.

The V call is TRBV6-5, the J call TRBJ2-1; the D is unclear. V lost 6 bases and J 9 bases, leaving 15 bases between the germline ends. The CDR3 is 13 amino acids. Germline V gives CDR1 MNHEY, CDR2 SVGAGI. CDR3 sequence reads: CASRQTSDVEQFF. The CDR3 DNA sequence: TGTGCCAGCAGACAGACCTCAGATGTTGAGCAGTTCTTC.